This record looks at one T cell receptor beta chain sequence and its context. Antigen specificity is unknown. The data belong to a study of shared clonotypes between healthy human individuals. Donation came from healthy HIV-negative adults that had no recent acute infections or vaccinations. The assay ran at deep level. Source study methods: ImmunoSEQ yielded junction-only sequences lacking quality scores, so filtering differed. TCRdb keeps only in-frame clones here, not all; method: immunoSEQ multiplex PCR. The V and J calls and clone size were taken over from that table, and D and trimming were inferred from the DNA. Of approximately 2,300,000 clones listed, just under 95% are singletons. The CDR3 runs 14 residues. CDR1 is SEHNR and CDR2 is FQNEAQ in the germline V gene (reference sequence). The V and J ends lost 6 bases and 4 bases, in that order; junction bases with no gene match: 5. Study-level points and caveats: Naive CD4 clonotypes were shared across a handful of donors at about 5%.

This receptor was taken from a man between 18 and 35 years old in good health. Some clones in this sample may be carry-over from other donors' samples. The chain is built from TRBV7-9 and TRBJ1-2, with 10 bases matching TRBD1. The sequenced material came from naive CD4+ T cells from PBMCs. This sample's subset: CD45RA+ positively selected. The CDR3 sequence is CASSPGQGLYGYTF. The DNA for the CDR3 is TGTGCCAGCAGTCCGGGACAGGGGCTCTATGGCTACACCTTC.